Below, one T cell receptor beta chain is given with its context. Authors' data handling: How many nucleated cells were present was estimated from reference gene primer amplification. The table came from immunoSEQ multiplex PCR; TCRdb's copy has only in-frame clones and leaves some out. The V and J calls and clone size come from that table; D and trimming were worked out from the DNA. The table lists 200,000 to 250,000 clones, approximately 86% of them singletons, with 1.5% in the top ten. The sample is drawn from a study of blood T cell repertoires in COVID-19. Study-level background: The United States, Italy and Spain supplied acute and convalescent COVID-19 samples. Nucleic acid was either cDNA or gDNA, and it came from T cells, B-cell-depleted T cells, or PBMCs.

The receptor was isolated from a man between 18 and 35 years old with active or convalescent COVID-19. Material for sequencing was peripheral blood.

CDR3: CAARQGADQPQHF. For the CDR3, the DNA is TGTGCCGCGCGACAGGGGGCGGATCAGCCCCAGCATTTT. The J gene is TRBJ1-5, the V gene TRBV28; 10 bases match TRBD1. The CDR3 spans 13 residues. V lost 11 bases, J lost 5 bases, and 6 bases stayed unmatched. Per germline, CDR1 MDHEN and CDR2 SYDVKM. The entire variable domain, with the rest obtained from reference TRBV28 and TRBJ1-5, is as follows: DVKVTQSSRYLVKRTGEKVFLECVQDMDHENMFWYRQDPGLGLRLIYFSYDVKMKEKGDIPEGYSVSREKKERFSLILESASTNQTSMYLCAARQGADQPQHFGDGTRLSIL.